This passage covers 26 T cell receptor beta chains from one sample sequenced in a study of immune cell composition in non-small cell lung cancer. Generated by immunoSEQ multiplex PCR, the TCRdb table keeps only in-frame clones and is missing some. The table lists several thousand clones, around 77% of them singletons. Normal lung was sampled as far from the tumour as possible, at least 3 cm. The sample comprised non-adjacent lung tissue. The source is a human donor with non-small cell lung cancer.

This clone has just a few counts. The chain links TRBV4-1 to TRBJ1-4, with 7 bases that match TRBD1. V gave up 0 bases and J gave up 5 bases; unmatched junction bases: 9. Germline CDR1 MGHRA, CDR2 YSYEKL. The CDR3 consists of 17 residues. The CDR3 protein is CASSQDQGGTSNEKLFF. DNA of the CDR3: TGCGCCAGCAGCCAAGATCAGGGGGGTACATCGAATGAAAAACTGTTTTTT.

The rearrangement uses TRBV6-5 and TRBJ2-1; D may be TRBD2 (6 bases). There are 14 residues in the CDR3. The V end was cut by 4 bases, the J end by 14 bases, with 21 bases between. The germline V gene encodes CDR1 MNHEY and CDR2 SVGAGI. CDR3 protein: CASSSGSGGFTEFF. CDR3 bases: TGTGCCAGCAGTTCGGGGTCCGGGGGATTTACTGAGTTCTTC.

The CDR3: CASSAGTGPSYEQYF. The CDR3 nucleotides are TGTGCCAGTAGTGCGGGGACAGGACCTTCCTACGAGCAGTACTTC. This chain joins TRBV19 and TRBJ2-7; TRBD1 agrees at 8 bases. The CDR3 runs 15 residues. Trimming took 5 bases from V and 1 from J; bases not matched to a gene: 7. Germline V lookup: CDR1 LNHDA, CDR2 SQIVND (reference sequence).

V is TRBV2 and J is TRBJ2-1; 12 bases are a match to TRBD2. Germline V gene sequence: CDR1 SNHLY, CDR2 FYNNEI. Trimming removed 7 bases from V and 9 bases from J; junction bases left unmatched: 13. CDR3 length equals 16 residues. The CDR3 bases are TGTGCCAGCACAGCCAACCTAGCGGGGGGGATTAGTGAGCAGTTCTTC. It is translated as CASTANLAGGISEQFF.

This chain joins TRBV11-3 and TRBJ2-7; weak D call: TRBD1 (5 bases). Germline V gene data show CDR1 as SGHNT and CDR2 as YENEEA. CDR3 length: 14 residues. The V gene lost 5 bases and the J gene lost 6 bases, with 17 bases spanning the gap. The CDR3 coding sequence is TGTGCCAGCAGCGCATCAACCCAGGGCGGCGAGCAGTACTTC. This translates into CASSASTQGGEQYF.

This chain links TRBV6-1 with TRBJ1-2; 7 bases are shared with TRBD1. This CDR3 spans 18 amino acids. V trimming: 2 bases; J trimming: 0 bases; junction bases outside the gene matches: 12. CDR1 and CDR2 from the germline V gene are MNHNS and SASEGT. The CDR3 spells CASSERLLGTAANYGYTF. CDR3 bases: TGTGCCAGCAGTGAAAGGCTATTGGGGACAGCAGCTAACTATGGCTACACCTTC.

The chain links TRBV7-6 to TRBJ1-5; D is unresolved. There are 13 residues in the CDR3. The germline V gene encodes CDR1 SGHVS and CDR2 FNYEAQ. Trimming removed 5 bases at V and 0 bases at J, with 5 bases between. The chain's CDR3 is CASSANSNQPQHF. The CDR3 bases are TGTGCCAGCAGCGCCAATAGCAATCAGCCCCAGCATTTT.

V is TRBV2 and J is TRBJ1-2; D may be TRBD1 (5 bases). The CDR3 has 15 amino acids. Trimming took 3 bases from V and 2 from J, leaving 13 bases between them. Germline lookup yields CDR1 SNHLY and CDR2 FYNNEI. The CDR3 reads CASSEILNRNYGYTF. Written as DNA, the CDR3 is TGTGCCAGCAGTGAGATACTGAACAGGAACTATGGCTACACCTTC.

This chain links TRBV11-2 with TRBJ2-5; TRBD2 might be the D (7 bases). Trimming removed 4 bases at V and 4 bases at J, with 19 bases between. The V gene's germline CDR1 is SGHAT and CDR2 FQNNGV. The CDR3 contains 16 residues. CDR3 region: CASSSPVGGRRETQYF. CDR3 DNA sequence: TGTGCCAGCAGCTCCCCAGTGGGGGGGCGCAGAGAGACCCAGTACTTC.

This clone was seen a few times. The same CDR3 is also encoded by other DNA sequences in this sample. CDR3 sequence: CASSYGSLRGDTQYF. CDR3 nucleotides: TGTGCCAGCAGTTACGGGAGTCTTCGCGGAGATACGCAGTATTTT. V usage is TRBV6-5 and J usage is TRBJ2-3; D possibly corresponds to TRBD2 (5 bases). V gave up 2 bases and J gave up 5 bases, with 14 bases separating them. From germline, CDR1 is MNHEY and CDR2 SVGAGI. The CDR3 loop spans 15 amino acids.

The V gene is TRBV19, the J gene TRBJ2-1; 12 bases match TRBD2. Germline V gene lookup returns CDR1 LNHDA and CDR2 SQIVND (reference sequence). This CDR3 region has 19 residues. The junction had 16 bases not matched to a gene; V was cut back by 8 bases and J by 2 bases. Here the CDR3 reads CASAIGLAGRISPYNEQFF. In DNA, the CDR3 is TGTGCCAGTGCGATAGGACTAGCGGGAAGAATAAGCCCCTACAATGAGCAGTTCTTC.

The genes are TRBV5-1 and TRBJ1-4; D call uncertain. Germline lookup yields CDR1 SGHRS and CDR2 YFSETQ. CDR3 length: 15 residues. Deletions cut 4 bases from V and 1 base from J, with 11 bases between. The CDR3 region is CASSVGRGTNEKLFF. For the CDR3, the DNA is TGCGCCAGCAGCGTCGGACGGGGAACTAATGAAAAACTGTTTTTT.

This rearrangement joins TRBV6-6 to TRBJ2-7; 10 bases map to TRBD1. This CDR3 contains 15 residues. Trimming took 2 bases from V and 6 from J; bases not matched to a gene: 7. Looked up from germline, CDR1 is MNHNY and CDR2 is SVGAGI (reference sequence). DNA for the CDR3: TGTGCCAGCAGTTACATGAGGACAGGGGGTGGCGAGCAGTACTTC. Its translation is CASSYMRTGGGEQYF.

This clone was found a few times. The chain uses TRBV7-9 and TRBJ1-6; D not resolved. Germline CDR1 reads SEHNR; CDR2 reads FQNEAQ (reference sequence). Trimming left V 5 bases short and J 5 bases short, with 4 bases between. The CDR3 sequence is 12 residues long. CDR3 in DNA: TGTGCCAGCAGCCAGGATAATTCACCCCTCCACTTT. Protein: CASSQDNSPLHF. The full variable domain, completed using reference TRBV7-9 and TRBJ1-6, is DTGVSQNPRHKITKRGQNVTFRCDPISEHNRLYWYRQTLGQGPEFLTYFQNEAQLEKSRLLSDRFSAERPKGSFSTLEIQRTEQGDSAMYLCASSQDNSPLHFGNGTRLTVT.

Only one count was recorded for this clone. V usage is TRBV19 and J usage is TRBJ1-5; 7 bases are a match to TRBD1. The CDR3 runs to 15 residues. V shed 6 bases, J shed 5 bases, and the junction held 10 bases outside the gene matches. Germline CDR1 is LNHDA and CDR2 is SQIVND (reference sequence). Written as DNA, the CDR3 is TGTGCCAGTAGGAAGGAGACAGGGACGGATCAGCCCCAGCATTTT. Protein: CASRKETGTDQPQHF.

The chain has TRBV2 and TRBJ2-7; 7 nucleotides line up with TRBD1. Germline CDR1 SNHLY, CDR2 FYNNEI. The V segment lost 5 bases and the J segment 2 bases; nucleotides outside the gene matches: 3. CDR3 length equals 13 residues. The DNA for the CDR3 is TGTGCCAGCAGTTGGGACAGTACCTACGAGCAGTACTTC. Translated: CASSWDSTYEQYF.

This rearrangement joins TRBV5-1 to TRBJ2-7, with a tentative D call TRBD1 (7 bases). The CDR3 is made up of 15 amino acids. Germline V CDR1 and CDR2: SGHRS, YFSETQ. V was clipped by 0 bases and J by 6 bases, with 16 bases between them. In DNA, the CDR3 is TGCGCCAGCAGCTTGGTCCCAGGGGGGTTGGGCGAGCAGTACTTC. Residues: CASSLVPGGLGEQYF.

This chain links TRBV28 with TRBJ1-2, with D hard to call. Trimming shortened V by 4 bases and J by 3 bases, and 3 bases separated the two germline ends. CDR3 length: 11 amino acids. The V gene's germline CDR1 is MDHEN and CDR2 SYDVKM. CDR3 residues: CASSSDYGYTF. CDR3 bases: TGTGCCAGCAGTTCGGACTATGGCTACACCTTC.

J is TRBJ2-1 and V is TRBV5-1; D might be TRBD1 (6 bases). Trimming stripped 1 base from V and 1 base from J, with 6 bases between. Per the germline V gene, CDR1 is SGHRS and CDR2 is YFSETQ. The CDR3 spans 14 residues. CDR3 nucleotide sequence: TGCGCCAGCAGCTTGACAGGGTCCTACAATGAGCAGTTCTTC. It encodes CASSLTGSYNEQFF. Full variable domain (remainder filled in from reference TRBV5-1 and TRBJ2-1): KAGVTQTPRYLIKTRGQQVTLSCSPISGHRSVSWYQQTPGQGLQFLFEYFSETQRNKGNFPGRFSGRQFSNSRSEMNVSTLELGDSALYLCASSLTGSYNEQFFGPGTRLTVL.

This clone was observed a single time. The rearrangement joins TRBV10-2 to TRBJ1-2, with D perhaps TRBD1 (6 bases). The CDR3 sequence is 14 residues long. The V gene lost 6 bases and the J gene lost 0 bases, with 11 bases spanning the gap. The germline V gene has CDR1 WSHSY and CDR2 SAAADI. As DNA, the CDR3 is TGCGCCAGCAGCGCCGGGACAACTAACTATGGCTACACCTTC. This gives the protein CASSAGTTNYGYTF.

The chain combines TRBV5-1 with TRBJ2-7, with 10 bases that match TRBD1. CDR1 and CDR2 (germline): SGHRS, YFSETQ. The CDR3 runs 16 residues. The ends lost 0 bases at V and 6 bases at J; junction bases unmatched: 9. CDR3 DNA sequence: TGCGCCAGCAGCTTGGCCGGAGGGACAGGGGTCGGCGAGCAGTACTTC. Its protein is CASSLAGGTGVGEQYF.

The J gene is TRBJ2-7, the V gene TRBV7-3; 7 bases line up with TRBD1. Per germline, CDR1 SGHTA and CDR2 FQGTGA. V shed 5 bases and J 5 bases; nucleotides not matched to a gene: 6. The CDR3 covers 13 residues. The CDR3 spells CASSSQTGNEQYF. CDR3 coding DNA: TGTGCCAGCAGCAGCCAGACAGGGAACGAGCAGTACTTC. Together with reference TRBV7-3 and TRBJ2-7, the CDR3 gives the full variable domain: GAGVSQTPSNKVTEKGKYVELRCDPISGHTALYWYRQSLGQGPEFLIYFQGTGAADDSGLPNDRFFAVRPEGSVSTLKIQRTERGDSAVYLCASSSQTGNEQYFGPGTRLTVT.

The CDR3 is CASSRRGQETQYF. As DNA, the CDR3 is TGTGCCAGCAGCCGCCGGGGTCAAGAGACCCAGTACTTC. The V gene is TRBV7-3, the J gene TRBJ2-5, with D perhaps matching TRBD2 (5 bases). The CDR3 contains 13 residues. The germline V gene encodes CDR1 SGHTA and CDR2 FQGTGA. V lost 5 bases and J 2 bases, leaving 9 bases between the germline ends.

The chain links TRBV18 to TRBJ1-1; 9 nucleotides match TRBD1. Per the germline V gene, CDR1 is KGHSH and CDR2 is LQKENI. V lost 0 bases and J lost 7; bases outside the gene matches: 6. CDR3 length: 15 amino acids. This chain's CDR3 is CASSPPWTGEIEAFF. CDR3 DNA: TGTGCCAGCTCACCACCGTGGACAGGGGAAATTGAAGCTTTCTTT.

The count of this clone is one. The DNA for the CDR3 is TGTGCCAGCAGTTACGGCACTGAAGCTTTCTTT. It is translated as CASSYGTEAFF. This sequence joins TRBV6-6 and TRBJ1-1; no clear D gene. The V end lost 2 bases, the J end lost 4 bases, and 2 bases lay between the germline ends. Germline-derived CDR1 and CDR2 are MNHNY and SVGAGI (reference sequence). The CDR3 spans 11 residues.

The chain links TRBV19 to TRBJ1-4; 7 nucleotides line up with TRBD1. J gave up 7 bases and V 10 bases, and 9 bases lay outside the gene matches. The germline gives CDR1 LNHDA, CDR2 SQIVND (reference sequence). The CDR3 loop spans 13 amino acids. CDR3: CATRQGQSEKLFF. In DNA, the CDR3 is TGTGCCACGAGACAGGGCCAGAGTGAAAAACTGTTTTTT.